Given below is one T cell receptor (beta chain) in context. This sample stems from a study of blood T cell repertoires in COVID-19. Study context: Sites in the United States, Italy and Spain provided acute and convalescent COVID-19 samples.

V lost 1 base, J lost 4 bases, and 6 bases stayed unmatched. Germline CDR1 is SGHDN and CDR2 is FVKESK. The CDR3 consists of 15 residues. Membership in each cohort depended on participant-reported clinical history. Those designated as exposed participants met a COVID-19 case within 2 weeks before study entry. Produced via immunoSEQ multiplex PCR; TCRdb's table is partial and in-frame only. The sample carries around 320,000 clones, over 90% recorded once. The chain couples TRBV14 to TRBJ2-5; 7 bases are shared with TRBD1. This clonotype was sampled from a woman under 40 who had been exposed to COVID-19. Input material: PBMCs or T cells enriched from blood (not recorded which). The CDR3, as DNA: TGTGCCAGCAGCCAAGCCTACAGGGGTGCAGAGACCCAGTACTTC. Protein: CASSQAYRGAETQYF.